This entry is about one T cell receptor beta chain. V lost 5 bases and J lost 3, with 14 bases in between. Germline lookup yields CDR1 KGHSH and CDR2 LQKENI. The CDR3 has 15 residues. This entry comes from a study of blood T cell repertoires in COVID-19. About the research overall: Spain, Italy and the United States supplied samples that represented acute and convalescent COVID-19. PBMCs, B-cell-depleted T cells, or T cells were the source of the cDNA or gDNA that made up the material.

How the authors handled the data: By means of reference gene primer amplification, nucleated cell counts were estimated. Some clones are missing from TCRdb's copy, which holds only in-frame ones; the method was immunoSEQ multiplex PCR. Clone size and the V and J calls come from that table; the DNA yielded D and trimming. The table includes 150,000 to 200,000 clones, 70% to 85% detected once. This TCR came from an elderly woman with acute or convalescent COVID-19. Sequencing used peripheral blood. V and J are TRBV18 and TRBJ1-5; perhaps TRBD1 as D (6 bases). The CDR3 reads CASSTTGFNNQPQHF. In DNA form, the CDR3 reads TGTGCCAGCTCAACAACAGGGTTCAACAATCAGCCCCAGCATTTT.